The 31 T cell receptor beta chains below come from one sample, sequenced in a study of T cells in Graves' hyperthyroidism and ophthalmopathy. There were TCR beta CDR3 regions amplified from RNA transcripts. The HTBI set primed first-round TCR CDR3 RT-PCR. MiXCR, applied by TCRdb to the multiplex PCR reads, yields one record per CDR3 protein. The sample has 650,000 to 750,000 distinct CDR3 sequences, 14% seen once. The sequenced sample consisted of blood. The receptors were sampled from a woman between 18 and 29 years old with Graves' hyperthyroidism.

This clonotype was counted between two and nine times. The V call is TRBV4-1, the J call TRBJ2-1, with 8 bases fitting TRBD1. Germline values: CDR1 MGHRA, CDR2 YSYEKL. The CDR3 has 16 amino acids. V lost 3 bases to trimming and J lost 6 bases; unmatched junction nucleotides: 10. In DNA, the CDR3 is TGCGCCAGCAGCCACTACGCAGGGGGCGTAGGCAATGAGCAGTTCTTC. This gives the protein CASSHYAGGVGNEQFF.

DNA of the CDR3: TGTGCCAGCAGTTACTCCCTAGCGGGAACCGCCTACGAGCAGTACTTC. As protein: CASSYSLAGTAYEQYF. This chain uses TRBV6-2 or TRBV6-3 with TRBJ2-7, with 9 bases matching TRBD2. Trimming took 0 bases from V and 2 from J; bases not matched to a gene: 5. From germline, CDR1 is MNHEY and CDR2 SVGEGT. The CDR3 runs to 16 residues.

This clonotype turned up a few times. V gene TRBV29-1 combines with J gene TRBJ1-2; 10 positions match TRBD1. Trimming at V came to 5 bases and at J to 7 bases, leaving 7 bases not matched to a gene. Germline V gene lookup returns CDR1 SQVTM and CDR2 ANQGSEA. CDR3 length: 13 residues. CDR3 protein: CSVLDRGMGGYTF. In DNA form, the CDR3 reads TGCAGCGTTCTGGACAGGGGGATGGGTGGCTACACCTTC.

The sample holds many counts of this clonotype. The DNA for the CDR3 is TGTGCCAGCAGCAAAGGACCCCTCGGAGAGCAGTACTTC. Its translation is CASSKGPLGEQYF. V and J are TRBV7-2 and TRBJ2-7; D unclear. Between the trimmed V and J ends, which lost 5 bases and 7 bases, there was a span of 15 bases. Germline loops: CDR1 SGHTA, CDR2 FQGNSA. The CDR3 is 13 amino acids.

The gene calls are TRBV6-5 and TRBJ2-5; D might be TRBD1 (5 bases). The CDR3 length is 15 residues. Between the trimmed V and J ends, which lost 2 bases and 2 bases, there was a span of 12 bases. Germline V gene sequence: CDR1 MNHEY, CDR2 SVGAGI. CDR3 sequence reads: CASSYADISQETQYF. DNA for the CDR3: TGTGCCAGCAGTTACGCGGACATTTCTCAAGAGACCCAGTACTTC.

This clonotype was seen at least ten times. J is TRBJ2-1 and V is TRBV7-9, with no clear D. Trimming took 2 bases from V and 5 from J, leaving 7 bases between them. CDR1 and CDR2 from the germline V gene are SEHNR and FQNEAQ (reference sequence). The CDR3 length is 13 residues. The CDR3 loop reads CASSLYTHNEQFF. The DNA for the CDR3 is TGTGCCAGCAGCTTATACACCCACAATGAGCAGTTCTTC.

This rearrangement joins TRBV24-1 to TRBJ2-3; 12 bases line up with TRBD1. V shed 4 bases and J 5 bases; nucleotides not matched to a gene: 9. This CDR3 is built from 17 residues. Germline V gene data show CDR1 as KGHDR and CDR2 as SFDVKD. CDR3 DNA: TGTGCCACCAGTGACCCCGGGACAGGGGGCTGGAGAGATACGCAGTATTTT. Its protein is CATSDPGTGGWRDTQYF.

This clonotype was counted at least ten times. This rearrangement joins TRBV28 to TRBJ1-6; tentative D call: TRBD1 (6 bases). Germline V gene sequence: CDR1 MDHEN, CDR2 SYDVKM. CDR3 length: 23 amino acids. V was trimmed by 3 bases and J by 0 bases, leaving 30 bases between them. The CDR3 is CASSFVLSKTFGGGISYNSPLHF. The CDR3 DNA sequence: TGTGCCAGCAGTTTCGTTCTCAGCAAAACTTTCGGCGGGGGCATCTCCTATAATTCACCCCTCCACTTT.

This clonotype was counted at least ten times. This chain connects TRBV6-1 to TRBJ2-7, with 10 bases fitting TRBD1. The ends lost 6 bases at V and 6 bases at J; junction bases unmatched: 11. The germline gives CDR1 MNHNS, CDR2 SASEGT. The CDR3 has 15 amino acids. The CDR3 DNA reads TGTGCCAGCAGCCCTAGACAGGGGGCTTTCGTCGAGCAGTACTTC. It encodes CASSPRQGAFVEQYF.

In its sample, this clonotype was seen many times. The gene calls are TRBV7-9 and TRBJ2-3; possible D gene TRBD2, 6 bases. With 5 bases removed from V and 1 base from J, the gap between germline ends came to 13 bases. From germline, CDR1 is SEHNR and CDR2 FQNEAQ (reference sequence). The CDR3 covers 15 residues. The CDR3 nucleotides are TGTGCCAGCAGCCGGGACTCAAGGCGCACAGATACGCAGTATTTT. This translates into CASSRDSRRTDTQYF.

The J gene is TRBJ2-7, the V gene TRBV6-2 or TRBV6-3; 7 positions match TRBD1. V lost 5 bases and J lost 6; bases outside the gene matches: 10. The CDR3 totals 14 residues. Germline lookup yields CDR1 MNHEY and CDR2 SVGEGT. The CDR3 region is CASSQTGTFPEQYF. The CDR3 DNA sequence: TGTGCCAGCAGTCAGACAGGGACATTCCCCGAGCAGTACTTC.

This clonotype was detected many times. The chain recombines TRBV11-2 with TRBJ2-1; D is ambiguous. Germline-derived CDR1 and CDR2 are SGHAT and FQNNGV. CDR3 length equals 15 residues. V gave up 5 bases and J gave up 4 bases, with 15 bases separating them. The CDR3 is CASSPELGQYNEQFF. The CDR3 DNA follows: TGTGCCAGCAGCCCAGAGCTAGGCCAGTACAATGAGCAGTTCTTC. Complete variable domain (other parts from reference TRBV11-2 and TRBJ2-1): EAGVAQSPRYKIIEKRQSVAFWCNPISGHATLYWYQQILGQGPKLLIQFQNNGVVDDSQLPKDRFSAERLKGVDSTLKIQPAKLEDSAVYLCASSPELGQYNEQFFGPGTRLTVL.

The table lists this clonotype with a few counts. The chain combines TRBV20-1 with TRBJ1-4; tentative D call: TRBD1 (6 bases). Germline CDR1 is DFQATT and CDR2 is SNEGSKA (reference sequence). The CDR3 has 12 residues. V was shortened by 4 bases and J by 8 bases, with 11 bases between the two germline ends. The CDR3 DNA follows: TGCAGTGCTACAGGGGAGTGGGAAAAACTGTTTTTT. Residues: CSATGEWEKLFF.

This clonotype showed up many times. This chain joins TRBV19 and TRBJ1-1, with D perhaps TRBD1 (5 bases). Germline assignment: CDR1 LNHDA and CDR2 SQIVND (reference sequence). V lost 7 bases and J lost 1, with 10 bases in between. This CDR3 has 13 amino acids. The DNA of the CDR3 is TGTGCCAGTAAGGGGTACGGGAACACTGAAGCTTTCTTT. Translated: CASKGYGNTEAFF.

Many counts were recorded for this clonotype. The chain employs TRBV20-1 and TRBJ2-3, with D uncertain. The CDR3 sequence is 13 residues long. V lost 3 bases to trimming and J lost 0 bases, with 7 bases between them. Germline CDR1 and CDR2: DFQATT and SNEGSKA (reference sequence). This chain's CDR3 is CSARLGSTDTQYF. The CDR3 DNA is TGCAGTGCTAGGTTGGGCAGCACAGATACGCAGTATTTT.

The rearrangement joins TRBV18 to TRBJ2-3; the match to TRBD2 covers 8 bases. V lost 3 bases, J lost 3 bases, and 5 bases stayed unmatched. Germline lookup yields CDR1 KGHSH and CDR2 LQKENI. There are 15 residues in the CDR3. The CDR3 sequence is CASSPQREYTDTQYF. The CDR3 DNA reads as TGTGCCAGCTCACCCCAGCGGGAGTATACAGATACGCAGTATTTT.

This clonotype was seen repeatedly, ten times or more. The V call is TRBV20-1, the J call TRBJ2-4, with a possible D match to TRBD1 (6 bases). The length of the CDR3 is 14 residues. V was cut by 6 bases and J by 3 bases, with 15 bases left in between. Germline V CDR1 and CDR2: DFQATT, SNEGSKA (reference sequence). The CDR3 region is CSADWTDGKNIQYF. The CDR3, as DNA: TGCAGTGCCGATTGGACAGACGGCAAAAACATTCAGTACTTC.

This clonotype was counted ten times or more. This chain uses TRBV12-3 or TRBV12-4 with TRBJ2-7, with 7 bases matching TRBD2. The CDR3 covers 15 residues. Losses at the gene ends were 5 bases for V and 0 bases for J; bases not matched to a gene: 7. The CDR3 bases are TGTGCCAGCAGTCCCAGCGGGGCAAACTCCTACGAGCAGTACTTC. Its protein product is CASSPSGANSYEQYF.

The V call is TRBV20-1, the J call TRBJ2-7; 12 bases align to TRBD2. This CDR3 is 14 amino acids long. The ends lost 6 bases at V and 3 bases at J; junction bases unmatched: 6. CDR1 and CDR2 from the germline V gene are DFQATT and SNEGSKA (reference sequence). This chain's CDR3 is CSAAGLAGGYEQYF. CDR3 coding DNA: TGCAGTGCCGCGGGACTAGCGGGCGGCTACGAGCAGTACTTC.

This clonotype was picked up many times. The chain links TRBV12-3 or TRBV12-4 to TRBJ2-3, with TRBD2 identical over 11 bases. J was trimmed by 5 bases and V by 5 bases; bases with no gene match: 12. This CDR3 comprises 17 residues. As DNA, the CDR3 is TGTGCCAGCAGTATGCGACTAGCGGGAACGGCGAGAGATACGCAGTATTTT. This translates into CASSMRLAGTARDTQYF.

CDR3 loop: CASRPSTGEKETQYF. In nucleotides, the CDR3 is TGCGCCAGCAGGCCTTCGACAGGGGAAAAAGAGACCCAGTACTTC. The chain recombines TRBV5-1 with TRBJ2-5; 8 bases are shared with TRBD1. J gave up 3 bases and V 5 bases, and 9 bases lay outside the gene matches. Germline loops: CDR1 SGHRS, CDR2 YFSETQ. The CDR3 covers 15 residues.

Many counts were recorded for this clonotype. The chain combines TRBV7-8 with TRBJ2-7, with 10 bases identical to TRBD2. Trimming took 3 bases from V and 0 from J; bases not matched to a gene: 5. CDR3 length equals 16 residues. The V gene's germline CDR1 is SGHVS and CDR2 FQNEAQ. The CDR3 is CASSFSGRGSSYEQYF. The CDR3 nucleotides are TGTGCCAGCAGCTTCAGCGGGAGGGGCAGCTCCTACGAGCAGTACTTC.

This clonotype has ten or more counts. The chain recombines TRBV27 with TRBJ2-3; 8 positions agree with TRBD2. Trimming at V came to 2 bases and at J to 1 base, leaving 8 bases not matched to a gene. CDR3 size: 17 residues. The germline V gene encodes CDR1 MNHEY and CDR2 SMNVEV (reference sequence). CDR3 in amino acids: CASSLRSSGLRTDTQYF. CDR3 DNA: TGTGCCAGCAGTTTACGGTCTAGCGGGCTTCGCACAGATACGCAGTATTTT.

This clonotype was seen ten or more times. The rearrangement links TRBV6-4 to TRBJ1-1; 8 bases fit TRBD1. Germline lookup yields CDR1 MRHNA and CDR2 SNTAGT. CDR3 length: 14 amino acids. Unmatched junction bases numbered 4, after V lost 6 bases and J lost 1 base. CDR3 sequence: CASRVGQENTEAFF. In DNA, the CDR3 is TGTGCCAGCAGGGTGGGACAGGAGAACACTGAAGCTTTCTTT.

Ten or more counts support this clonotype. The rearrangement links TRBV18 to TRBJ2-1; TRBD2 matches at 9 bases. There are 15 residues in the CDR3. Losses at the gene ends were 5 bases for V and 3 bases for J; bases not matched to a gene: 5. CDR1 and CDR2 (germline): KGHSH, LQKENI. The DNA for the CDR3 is TGTGCCAGCTCAGGAGCGGGAGGAGGCTACAATGAGCAGTTCTTC. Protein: CASSGAGGGYNEQFF. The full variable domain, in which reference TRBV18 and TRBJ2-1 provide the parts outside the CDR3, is NAGVMQNPRHLVRRRGQEARLRCSPMKGHSHVYWYRQLPEEGLKFMVYLQKENIIDESGMPKERFSAEFPKEGPSILRIQQVVRGDSAAYFCASSGAGGGYNEQFFGPGTRLTVL.

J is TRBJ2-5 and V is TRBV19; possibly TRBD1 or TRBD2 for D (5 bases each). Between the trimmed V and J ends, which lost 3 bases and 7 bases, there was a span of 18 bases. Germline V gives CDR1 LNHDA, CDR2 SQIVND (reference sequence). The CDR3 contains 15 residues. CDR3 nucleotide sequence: TGTGCCAGTAGTATCAGGGCTGGGACCTATTTGACCCAGTACTTC. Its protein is CASSIRAGTYLTQYF.

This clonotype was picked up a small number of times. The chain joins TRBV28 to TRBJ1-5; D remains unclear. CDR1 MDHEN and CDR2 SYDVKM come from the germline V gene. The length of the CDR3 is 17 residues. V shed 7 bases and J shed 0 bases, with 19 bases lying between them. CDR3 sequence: CASNPPGLIYSNQPQHF. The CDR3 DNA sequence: TGTGCCAGCAACCCCCCCGGGCTTATCTATAGCAATCAGCCCCAGCATTTT. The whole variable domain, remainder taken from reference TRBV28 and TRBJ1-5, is DVKVTQSSRYLVKRTGEKVFLECVQDMDHENMFWYRQDPGLGLRLIYFSYDVKMKEKGDIPEGYSVSREKKERFSLILESASTNQTSMYLCASNPPGLIYSNQPQHFGDGTRLSIL.

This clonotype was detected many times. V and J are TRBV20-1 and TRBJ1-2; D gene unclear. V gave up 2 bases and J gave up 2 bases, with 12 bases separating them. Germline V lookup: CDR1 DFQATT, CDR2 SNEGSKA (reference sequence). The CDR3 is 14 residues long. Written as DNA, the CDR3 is TGCAGTGCTAGACCCGAAAACCTCAACTATGGCTACACCTTC. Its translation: CSARPENLNYGYTF.

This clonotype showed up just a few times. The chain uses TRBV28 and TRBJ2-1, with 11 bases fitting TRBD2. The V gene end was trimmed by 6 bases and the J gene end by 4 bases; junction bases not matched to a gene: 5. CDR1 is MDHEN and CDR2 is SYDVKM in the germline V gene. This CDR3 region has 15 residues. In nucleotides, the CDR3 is TGTGCCAGCAGAATAGCGGGAGGGGAGTACAATGAGCAGTTCTTC. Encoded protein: CASRIAGGEYNEQFF.

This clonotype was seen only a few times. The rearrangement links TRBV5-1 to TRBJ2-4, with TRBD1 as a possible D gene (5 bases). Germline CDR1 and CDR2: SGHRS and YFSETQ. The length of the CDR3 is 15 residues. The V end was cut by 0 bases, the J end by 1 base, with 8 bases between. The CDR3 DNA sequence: TGCGCCAGCAGCTTGGAGTCAGGGGCCAAAAACATTCAGTACTTC. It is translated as CASSLESGAKNIQYF.

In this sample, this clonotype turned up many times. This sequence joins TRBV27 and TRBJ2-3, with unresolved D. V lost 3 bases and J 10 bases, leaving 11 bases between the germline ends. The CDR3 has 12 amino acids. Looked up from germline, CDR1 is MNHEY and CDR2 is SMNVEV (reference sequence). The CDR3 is CASSFLEGPQYF. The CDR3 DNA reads TGTGCCAGCAGTTTCCTAGAAGGTCCGCAGTATTTT.